A selection of T cell receptor beta chains follows, all from one sample in a study of post-analysis software for immune sequencing data. TCRdb used MiXCR to reprocess the PCR reads, holding one entry per CDR3 protein. The table shows roughly 650,000 distinct CDR3 sequences, with about 60% occurring only once. The specimen was blood. These receptors all stem from a girl aged 2 to 10 with multiple sclerosis. CDR3s include the opening cysteine and the closing phenylalanine or tryptophan. Each record gives: D gene, J gene, V gene, CDR3 length, clone size, CDR3 DNA, CDR3 protein. A D gene is named only where the DNA matches it firmly. Size is stated for part of the rows, as once, few or many counts, or as a class when the clone is expanded.

d_call: .
j_call: TRBJ2-1
v_call: TRBV6-2/TRBV6-3
cdr3_length: 15
clone_size: once
cdr3_nt: TGTGCCAGCAGTCCCAGTACCGTACTAGCTAATGAGCAGTTCTTC
cdr3_aa: CASSPSTVLANEQFF

d_call: TRBD2
j_call: TRBJ2-5
v_call: TRBV14
cdr3_length: 17
clone_size: once
cdr3_nt: TGTGCAAGCAGCCAAGACGGGTTAACTAGCGGTATAGAGACCCAGTACTTC
cdr3_aa: CASSQDGLTSGIETQYF

d_call: .
j_call: TRBJ1-2
v_call: TRBV6-5
cdr3_length: 15
clone_size: .
cdr3_nt: TGTGCCAGCAGTCCAGGGGACCCACCTAACTATGGCTACACCTTC
cdr3_aa: CASSPGDPPNYGYTF

d_call: .
j_call: TRBJ2-4
v_call: TRBV15
cdr3_length: 15
clone_size: .
cdr3_nt: TGTGCCACCAGCGATAAGGGACAAGCCAAAAACATTCAGTACTTC
cdr3_aa: CATSDKGQAKNIQYF

d_call: .
j_call: TRBJ1-4
v_call: TRBV10-2
cdr3_length: 13
clone_size: .
cdr3_nt: TGCGCCAGCGGTGAGTTGCGGACCGAAAAACTGTTTTTT
cdr3_aa: CASGELRTEKLFF

d_call: .
j_call: TRBJ2-3
v_call: TRBV12-3/TRBV12-4
cdr3_length: 15
clone_size: .
cdr3_nt: TGTGCCAGCAGTTTATCTTACATATACACAGACACGCAGTATTTT
cdr3_aa: CASSLSYIYTDTQYF

d_call: TRBD2
j_call: TRBJ2-3
v_call: TRBV2
cdr3_length: 16
clone_size: .
cdr3_nt: TGTGCCAGCAGTGGGGTCGGACTAGCGGTCACAGATACGCAGTATTTT
cdr3_aa: CASSGVGLAVTDTQYF

d_call: TRBD2
j_call: TRBJ2-1
v_call: TRBV2
cdr3_length: 20
clone_size: .
cdr3_nt: TGTGCCAGCATTGAGGCCTCCGGGACTAGCATGGGGAGCTCCTACAATGAGCAGTTCTTC
cdr3_aa: CASIEASGTSMGSSYNEQFF

d_call: TRBD2
j_call: TRBJ2-3
v_call: TRBV4-2
cdr3_length: 18
clone_size: .
cdr3_nt: TGTGCCAGCAGCCAAGATTGGACTAGCGGGGGTATATCAGATACGCAGTATTTT
cdr3_aa: CASSQDWTSGGISDTQYF

d_call: TRBD1
j_call: TRBJ1-2
v_call: TRBV20-1
cdr3_length: 14
clone_size: .
cdr3_nt: TGCAGTGCCGTCCGGGACAGGAGGGTCTATGGCTACACCTTC
cdr3_aa: CSAVRDRRVYGYTF

d_call: TRBD2
j_call: TRBJ2-5
v_call: TRBV12-3/TRBV12-4
cdr3_length: 17
clone_size: .
cdr3_nt: TGTGCCAGCAGCCCGTCCCCCATACTAGCGGGGGAGGAGACCCAGTACTTC
cdr3_aa: CASSPSPILAGEETQYF

d_call: .
j_call: TRBJ2-3
v_call: TRBV24-1
cdr3_length: 13
clone_size: .
cdr3_nt: TGTGCCACCAGTGATTCCCCGAGGGGTACGCAGTATTTT
cdr3_aa: CATSDSPRGTQYF

d_call: TRBD1
j_call: TRBJ1-2
v_call: TRBV9
cdr3_length: 17
clone_size: .
cdr3_nt: TGTGCCAGCAGCGCATGGGGGACAGGGGTAAAGAACTATGGCTACACCTTC
cdr3_aa: CASSAWGTGVKNYGYTF

d_call: .
j_call: TRBJ2-3
v_call: TRBV11-2
cdr3_length: 12
clone_size: few
cdr3_nt: TGTGCCAGCAGATTTGGGACAGATACGCAGTATTTT
cdr3_aa: CASRFGTDTQYF

d_call: .
j_call: TRBJ1-1
v_call: TRBV12-3/TRBV12-4
cdr3_length: 13
clone_size: .
cdr3_nt: TGTGCCAGCAGTGTTAGGGCGGACACTGAAGCTTTCTTT
cdr3_aa: CASSVRADTEAFF

d_call: .
j_call: TRBJ2-3
v_call: TRBV15
cdr3_length: 13
clone_size: .
cdr3_nt: TGTGCCACCTCGGAGGTAAAGCCAGATACGCAGTATTTT
cdr3_aa: CATSEVKPDTQYF

d_call: .
j_call: TRBJ2-5
v_call: TRBV5-1
cdr3_length: 13
clone_size: many
cdr3_nt: TGCGCCAGCAGCTTGGAGGGCGAGGAGACCCAGTACTTC
cdr3_aa: CASSLEGEETQYF

d_call: .
j_call: TRBJ1-2
v_call: TRBV6-6
cdr3_length: 12
clone_size: .
cdr3_nt: TGTGCCAGCAGTTACCCGACCTATGGCTACACCTTC
cdr3_aa: CASSYPTYGYTF

d_call: .
j_call: TRBJ2-5
v_call: TRBV20-1
cdr3_length: 12
clone_size: .
cdr3_nt: TGCAGTGCTAGCGGGAGCGGAGGGACCCAGTACTTC
cdr3_aa: CSASGSGGTQYF

d_call: TRBD2
j_call: TRBJ2-1
v_call: TRBV5-1
cdr3_length: 15
clone_size: .
cdr3_nt: TGCGCCAGCAGCTCGGGACTAGCGGGAACCAATGAGCAGTTCTTC
cdr3_aa: CASSSGLAGTNEQFF